One and the same sample provided the 11 T cell receptor beta chains below, sequenced in a study of glioma-infiltrating T cells. Using RNA template, CDR3s of TCR alpha and beta were amplified with iRepertoire arm-PCR. TCRdb ran MiXCR on the multiplex PCR reads and lists one entry per CDR3 protein. The profile shows about 130,000 distinct CDR3 sequences, around 25% of them singletons. Sequenced sample: glioma tissue, nonneoplastic brain tissue, or PBMCs (not recorded which). The receptor set was obtained from a human donor with low-grade glioma or glioblastoma, undergoing nonglioma brain surgery, or in good health (not recorded which).

The chain combines TRBV4-2 with TRBJ1-6, with 7 bases identical to TRBD1. The CDR3 spans 15 residues. V lost 4 bases, J lost 8 bases, and 8 bases stayed unmatched. CDR1 is LGHNA and CDR2 is YNFKEQ in the germline V gene. The CDR3, as DNA: TGTGCCAGCAGCCGGTACAGGGGAGGGGATTCACCCCTCCACTTT. Protein product: CASSRYRGGDSPLHF.

Many counts were recorded for this clonotype. This sequence joins TRBV20-1 and TRBJ1-5; unclear D gene. The CDR3 spans 11 residues. V gave up 6 bases and J gave up 0 bases, with 3 bases separating them. Germline V CDR1 and CDR2: DFQATT, SNEGSKA (reference sequence). CDR3 amino acids: CSADSNQPQHF. Here the CDR3 DNA reads TGCAGTGCAGATAGCAATCAGCCCCAGCATTTT.

In its sample, this clonotype was seen a few times. The chain joins TRBV2 to TRBJ1-6, with D hard to call. Germline V gene data show CDR1 as SNHLY and CDR2 as FYNNEI. V lost 6 bases to trimming and J lost 13 bases, with 28 bases between them. CDR3 length equals 17 residues. This chain's CDR3 is CASRSPGAVFIIHPLHF. The DNA for the CDR3 is TGTGCCAGCAGATCACCGGGAGCCGTTTTTATAATTCACCCCCTCCACTTT. The full variable domain, with the rest looked up from reference TRBV2 and TRBJ1-6, is EPEVTQTPSHQVTQMGQEVILRCVPISNHLYFYWYRQILGQKVEFLVSFYNNEISEKSEIFDDQFSVERPDGSNFTLKIRSTKLEDSAMYFCASRSPGAVFIIHPLHFGNGTRLTVT.

This clonotype showed up just a few times. The chain carries TRBV28 and TRBJ2-7, with D unclear. V was clipped by 1 base and J by 2 bases, with 12 bases between them. The CDR3 is 15 residues long. CDR1 and CDR2 (germline): MDHEN, SYDVKM. Here the CDR3 DNA reads TGTGCCAGCAGTTTATATGGTCAGGAAGCCTACGAGCAGTACGTC. Protein product: CASSLYGQEAYEQYV.

This clonotype has only one observation. V gene TRBV28 combines with J gene TRBJ2-1; D may be TRBD2 (6 bases). Germline CDR1 MDHEN, CDR2 SYDVKM. This CDR3 is built from 10 residues. Trimming removed 6 bases at V and 14 bases at J, with 11 bases between. CDR3 in DNA: TGTGCCAGCAGGGGCGGCGGGGAGTTCTTC. This sequence encodes CASRGGGEFF. The whole variable domain, remainder taken from reference TRBV28 and TRBJ2-1, is DVKVTQSSRYLVKRTGEKVFLECVQDMDHENMFWYRQDPGLGLRLIYFSYDVKMKEKGDIPEGYSVSREKKERFSLILESASTNQTSMYLCASRGGGEFFGPGTRLTVL.

V gene TRBV2 combines with J gene TRBJ1-1, with D perhaps matching TRBD1 (5 bases). The CDR3 totals 14 residues. Trimming took off 1 base at V and 2 bases at J, with 8 bases between the two ends. Germline V gene data show CDR1 as SNHLY and CDR2 as FYNNEI. In DNA, the CDR3 is TGTGCCAGCAGTGAAGGAAGGGGTAACACTGAAGCTTTCTTT. Translating gives CASSEGRGNTEAFF.

The rearrangement links TRBV7-3 to TRBJ2-5, with D tentatively TRBD1 or TRBD2 (5 bases each). The germline V gene has CDR1 SGHTA and CDR2 FQGTGA. The CDR3 runs to 16 residues. V gave up 5 bases and J gave up 8 bases, with 24 bases separating them. CDR3 sequence (DNA): TGTGCCAGCAGCCCTCCCGGGATAGGGGATGCGGACACCCAGTACTTC. Its translation: CASSPPGIGDADTQYF.

This clonotype was recorded a few times. An end of the junction differs from the germline gene, which may be a read error. This rearrangement joins TRBV20-1 to TRBJ1-2, with TRBD1 as a possible D gene (6 bases). Germline-derived CDR1 and CDR2 are DFQATT and SNEGSKA (reference sequence). CDR3 length: 14 residues. In DNA, the CDR3 is TGCAGTGCCAGAGATACGGGGGGCCCAGGGGGCTACACCTTC. It codes for CSARDTGGPGGYTF.

This clonotype was detected only a few times. This may be a read error, as it is one base from a much larger clone. This chain connects TRBV12-3 or TRBV12-4 to TRBJ1-1, with D possibly TRBD1 on 5 matching bases. Deletions cut 7 bases from V and 8 bases from J, with 17 bases between. The CDR3 is 13 amino acids. CDR3 protein: CASTQVWEGEAFF. CDR3 sequence (DNA): TGTGCCAGCACCCAGGTCTGGGAGGGGGAAGCTTTCTTT.

This clonotype was recorded a few times. V gene TRBV7-2 combines with J gene TRBJ1-2, with 7 bases that match TRBD1. The CDR3 extends over 15 amino acids. Germline V lookup: CDR1 SGHTA, CDR2 FQGNSA. The V and J ends lost 8 bases and 3 bases, in that order; junction bases with no gene match: 12. The CDR3: CASRGERGLDYGYTF. As DNA, the CDR3 is TGTGCCAGCCGGGGTGAGAGGGGGCTTGACTATGGCTACACCTTC.

In its sample, this clonotype was seen many times. The V and J genes are TRBV6-1 and TRBJ2-7; 9 positions match TRBD1. The CDR3 length is 16 residues. Germline V gene data show CDR1 as MNHNS and CDR2 as SASEGT. J lost 5 bases, V lost 7 bases, and 15 bases had no gene match. The CDR3 region is CASTDPYGTGSNEQYV. The CDR3 coding sequence is TGTGCCAGCACAGATCCGTACGGGACAGGGTCGAACGAGCAGTACGTC.